A selection of T cell receptor beta chains follows, all from one sample in a study of T-cell reconstitution after alpha-beta-depleted transplantation in children. TCRdb reprocessed the PCR reads via MiXCR and lists one record per CDR3 protein. The repertoire has 25,000 or so distinct CDR3 sequences, about a sixth of them found once; the top ten carry approximately 40%. Sequenced here: PBMCs, mostly from graft donor cells, sampled 60 days after TCRalphabeta/CD19-depleted stem cell transplant. Receptors were obtained from a male patient between 2 and 10 years old who had a stem cell transplant for acute lymphoblastic leukemia, so the T cells may come from the graft donor. CDR3s include the opening cysteine and the closing phenylalanine or tryptophan. The D gene is left open where the match is weak. Size is stated for part of the rows, as once, few or many counts, or as a class when the clone is expanded.

few,TRBV5-1,TRBD2,TRBJ2-3,15,CASSSTSGGRDTQYF,TGCGCCAGCAGCTCAACAAGCGGGGGGAGGGATACGCAGTATTTT
.,TRBV5-1,TRBD2,TRBJ2-3,15,CASSSSSGGTDTQYF,TGCGCCAGCAGCTCCTCTAGCGGGGGCACAGATACGCAGTATTTT
few,TRBV4-3,TRBD2,TRBJ2-3,17,CASSQEVSGGLTDTQYF,TGCGCCAGCAGCCAAGAGGTTAGCGGGGGTCTCACAGATACGCAGTATTTT
many,TRBV20-1,.,TRBJ2-3,12,CSAGGATDTQYF,TGCAGTGCTGGGGGGGCCACAGATACGCAGTATTTT
few,TRBV7-2,TRBD1,TRBJ2-1,17,CASSLIRGTGSNNEQFF,TGTGCCAGCAGCCTCATACGAGGGACAGGGAGTAACAATGAGCAGTTCTTC
few,TRBV29-1,TRBD1,TRBJ1-1,13,CSVHGTGSTEAFF,TGCAGCGTTCACGGGACAGGGAGCACTGAAGCTTTCTTT
few,TRBV5-4,.,TRBJ1-2,15,CASSTVQGFSGGYTF,TGTGCCAGCAGCACAGTACAGGGCTTCAGTGGTGGCTACACCTTC
few,TRBV6-6,.,TRBJ1-5,13,CASRSDRDQPQHF,TGTGCCAGCAGAAGTGACCGAGATCAGCCCCAGCATTTT
few,TRBV5-1,.,TRBJ2-5,15,CASSPARKGRETQYF,TGCGCCAGCAGCCCGGCTAGGAAAGGGAGGGAGACCCAGTACTTC
few,TRBV18,.,TRBJ2-3,15,CASSPGVTRTDTQYF,TGTGCCAGCTCACCCGGGGTCACTCGCACAGATACGCAGTATTTT
medium-sized,TRBV4-1,.,TRBJ1-2,14,CASSQVRGDYGYTF,TGCGCCAGCAGCCAAGTTAGGGGGGACTATGGCTACACCTTC
many,TRBV5-1,.,TRBJ1-2,14,CASSLEGTAYGYTF,TGCGCCAGCAGCTTGGAAGGCACCGCCTATGGCTACACCTTC
many,TRBV6-5,.,TRBJ1-4,18,CASSYSVEHPSTNEKLFF,TGTGCCAGCAGTTACTCCGTCGAACATCCCTCAACTAATGAAAAACTGTTTTTT
.,TRBV28,.,TRBJ2-5,16,CASSLFGSSFNEGQYF,TGTGCCAGCAGTTTATTTGGCAGCTCCTTCAACGAGGGCCAGTACTTC
.,TRBV27,TRBD1,TRBJ2-5,15,CASSATGWGQETQYF,TGTGCCAGCAGTGCGACAGGGTGGGGGCAAGAGACCCAGTACTTC
.,TRBV5-1,.,TRBJ2-2,16,CASSLTGPANTGELFF,TGCGCCAGCAGCTTGACGGGACCCGCGAACACCGGGGAGCTGTTTTTT
many,TRBV7-9,.,TRBJ1-1,14,CASNPEGGNTEAFF,TGTGCCAGCAATCCCGAGGGGGGCAACACTGAAGCTTTCTTT